The sequence of this TCR beta chain was determined in a study of blood T cell repertoires in COVID-19. TCRdb keeps only in-frame clones here, not all; method: immunoSEQ multiplex PCR. This table holds 200,000 to 250,000 clones, about nine tenths found once. CDR1 SGHTA and CDR2 FQGNSA come from the germline V gene. The CDR3 runs to 14 residues. The V gene end was trimmed by 5 bases and the J gene end by 2 bases; junction bases not matched to a gene: 6. This sequence joins TRBV7-2 and TRBJ2-7; TRBD2 matches at 7 bases. The sequencing sample was made of peripheral blood. The TCR was taken from a man in his 60s who had recovered from COVID-19. The CDR3 DNA sequence: TGTGCCAGCAGCCTAGGCGGGACTACCTACGAGCAGTACTTC. Residues: CASSLGGTTYEQYF.